The 30 T cell receptor beta chains below all came from one sample that was sequenced in a study of T cells after yellow fever vaccination (dated by TCRdb to between 2018 and 2020). The label giving this sample's treatment or condition can be read as: live attenuated yellow fever vaccine strain. Libraries were built with 5' RACE. Sequencing used an Illumina NovaSeq 6000. The public reads were reprocessed in TCRdb via fastp at Q25 and MiXCR, keeping in-frame beta chains. One record per CDR3 amino acid sequence lists the most common genes and DNA. Here the sample has about 320,000 distinct CDR3 sequences; about 10% occur a single time. Clones ranked in the top ten supply about 3% of the sample. The input for sequencing was CD4+ T cells sorted from PBMCs, taken 45 days after the yellow fever booster vaccination. The origin of the receptors is a young man who received the YFV17D yellow fever vaccine.

Only a few counts were recorded for this clonotype. CDR3 sequence (DNA): TGCGCCAGCACCAGCCAGGTGTCAGGGTTTATGAACACTGAAGCTTTCTTT. Its translation is CASTSQVSGFMNTEAFF. The chain recombines TRBV4-1 with TRBJ1-1; TRBD1 might be the D (5 bases). This CDR3 has 17 residues. Germline-derived CDR1 and CDR2 are MGHRA and YSYEKL. With 7 bases removed from V and 0 bases from J, the gap between germline ends came to 21 bases.

A few counts support this clonotype. At one end the junction does not follow the germline gene, possibly because of a read error. V and J are TRBV10-3 and TRBJ2-6; the D gene is possibly TRBD1 (5 bases). In germline, CDR1 is ENHRY, CDR2 SYGVKD. This CDR3 region has 12 residues. The CDR3 DNA reads TGTGCCGTCAGGGATGGGGCCAACGTCCTGACTTTC. It encodes CAVRDGANVLTF.

This clonotype turned up a few times. This chain links TRBV12-3 or TRBV12-4 with TRBJ2-4; D might be TRBD2 (5 bases). The CDR3 runs to 15 residues. Between the trimmed V and J ends, which lost 3 bases and 0 bases, there was a span of 9 bases. CDR3 sequence: CASSFRGLAKNIQYF. CDR3 bases: TGTGCCAGCAGTTTTAGAGGACTAGCCAAAAACATTCAGTACTTC.

This clonotype appeared many times. This rearrangement joins TRBV12-3 or TRBV12-4 to TRBJ2-5; 7 bases align to TRBD2. With 5 bases clipped from V and 4 bases from J, the junction kept 4 bases outside the gene matches. The CDR3 consists of 13 residues. The CDR3 is CASSGTSAETQYF. In DNA, the CDR3 is TGTGCCAGCAGTGGCACTAGCGCAGAGACCCAGTACTTC.

This clonotype was counted between two and nine times. The chain is built from TRBV10-3 and TRBJ2-2, with D hard to call. The V gene's germline CDR1 is ENHRY and CDR2 SYGVKD. This CDR3 contains 14 residues. V gave up 3 bases and J gave up 4 bases, with 9 bases separating them. As DNA, the CDR3 is TGTGCCATCAGTGACCTCTTTGGCACCGGGGAGCTGTTTTTT. Its protein product is CAISDLFGTGELFF.

The CDR3 DNA sequence: TGTGCCAGCAGACGACAGGAAGAGACCCAGTACTTC. It translates to CASRRQEETQYF. The V and J genes are TRBV6-6 and TRBJ2-5; D perhaps matches TRBD1 (6 bases). The length of the CDR3 is 12 residues. CDR1 is MNHNY and CDR2 is SVGAGI in the germline V gene (reference sequence). The V end was cut by 6 bases, the J end by 3 bases, with 8 bases between.

This clonotype was seen at least ten times. The chain links TRBV7-2 to TRBJ2-5; 7 nucleotides agree with TRBD1. The germline gives CDR1 SGHTA, CDR2 FQGNSA. This CDR3 comprises 15 residues. V lost 5 bases to trimming and J lost 4 bases; unmatched junction nucleotides: 10. CDR3 nucleotide sequence: TGTGCCAGCAGCATAAGTGGACAGGCGGGAGAGACCCAGTACTTC. It yields the protein CASSISGQAGETQYF.

This clonotype was detected only a few times. J is TRBJ1-1 and V is TRBV5-1; 7 nucleotides line up with TRBD1. J was trimmed by 1 base and V by 2 bases; bases with no gene match: 5. The germline CDR1 and CDR2 sequences are SGHRS and YFSETQ. The CDR3 sequence is 15 residues long. DNA of the CDR3: TGCGCCAGCAGCTTTTGGACAGGCCCGAACACTGAAGCTTTCTTT. This translates into CASSFWTGPNTEAFF.

This clonotype was seen only a few times. The V and J genes are TRBV5-4 and TRBJ2-3; 9 bases align to TRBD2. Germline V gene lookup returns CDR1 SGHNT and CDR2 YYREEE (reference sequence). V dropped 5 bases and J dropped 2; count of bases not matched to a gene: 9. This CDR3 is 16 amino acids long. The CDR3 DNA is TGTGCCAGCAGTGCCGGGACTAGCAAGTTCACAGATACGCAGTATTTT. Amino acids: CASSAGTSKFTDTQYF.

The J gene is TRBJ1-4, the V gene TRBV4-1; the D is unclear. V was clipped by 0 bases and J by 6 bases, with 14 bases between them. The CDR3 sequence is 16 residues long. CDR1 and CDR2 from the germline V gene are MGHRA and YSYEKL. CDR3 residues: CASSQDRNRWDEKLFF. CDR3 DNA sequence: TGCGCCAGCAGCCAAGATCGAAATAGATGGGATGAAAAACTGTTTTTT.

This clonotype has more than one count but fewer than ten. The CDR3 spells CASSKDRYNQPQHF. Written as DNA, the CDR3 is TGTGCCAGTAGTAAAGACAGGTACAATCAGCCCCAGCATTTT. The rearrangement links TRBV19 to TRBJ1-5; possible D gene TRBD1, 6 bases. V was pared by 4 bases and J by 3 bases, with 10 bases between. Germline lookup yields CDR1 LNHDA and CDR2 SQIVND (reference sequence). This CDR3 has 14 amino acids.

This clonotype was picked up a small number of times. The chain carries TRBV18 and TRBJ1-5; D gene unclear. Per germline, CDR1 KGHSH and CDR2 LQKENI. Trimming took 1 base from V and 3 from J, leaving 7 bases between them. The CDR3 spans 14 residues. CDR3 in amino acids: CASSPLAANQPQHF. The CDR3 nucleotides read TGTGCCAGCTCACCACTGGCAGCCAATCAGCCCCAGCATTTT. Combining the CDR3 with reference TRBV18 and TRBJ1-5 gives the whole variable domain NAGVMQNPRHLVRRRGQEARLRCSPMKGHSHVYWYRQLPEEGLKFMVYLQKENIIDESGMPKERFSAEFPKEGPSILRIQQVVRGDSAAYFCASSPLAANQPQHFGDGTRLSIL.

This clonotype was counted between two and nine times. The gene calls are TRBV5-1 and TRBJ1-1; D uncertain. V lost 3 bases and J 1 base, leaving 10 bases between the germline ends. The germline gives CDR1 SGHRS, CDR2 YFSETQ. The length of the CDR3 is 14 residues. The CDR3 reads CASSWTTANTEAFF. The CDR3 coding sequence is TGCGCCAGCAGCTGGACCACGGCGAACACTGAAGCTTTCTTT.

V and J are TRBV10-3 and TRBJ2-5; 9 positions match TRBD2. The V and J ends lost 5 bases and 5 bases, in that order; junction bases with no gene match: 9. This CDR3 contains 15 residues. From germline, CDR1 is ENHRY and CDR2 SYGVKD. This chain's CDR3 is CAISLLAGVYETQYF. For the CDR3, the DNA is TGTGCCATCAGTCTCTTAGCGGGGGTTTACGAGACCCAGTACTTC.

The chain has TRBV6-5 and TRBJ2-5; tentative D call: TRBD2 (6 bases). V was trimmed by 5 bases and J by 3 bases, leaving 10 bases between them. The germline V gene encodes CDR1 MNHEY and CDR2 SVGAGI. The CDR3 is 13 amino acids. CDR3 nucleotides: TGTGCCAGCAGTCGCCGGAGGGAAGAGACCCAGTACTTC. Its protein is CASSRRREETQYF.

The CDR3 region is CASSLDRVAKNIQYF. The DNA of the CDR3 is TGTGCCAGCAGCCTGGACAGGGTGGCCAAAAACATTCAGTACTTC. The chain joins TRBV5-4 to TRBJ2-4; 8 nucleotides match TRBD1. CDR3 length: 15 residues. Unmatched junction bases numbered 4, after V lost 4 bases and J lost 1 base. Germline CDR1 is SGHNT and CDR2 is YYREEE (reference sequence).

The V call is TRBV2, the J call TRBJ2-1; 7 bases fit TRBD2. Germline assignment: CDR1 SNHLY and CDR2 FYNNEI. V shed 7 bases, J shed 7 bases, and the junction held 7 bases outside the gene matches. The CDR3 is 13 residues long. The CDR3 DNA reads as TGTGCCAGCACCAGTGGACTAGGGAATGAGCAGTTCTTC. Encoded protein: CASTSGLGNEQFF. The full variable domain, in which reference TRBV2 and TRBJ2-1 provide the parts outside the CDR3, is EPEVTQTPSHQVTQMGQEVILRCVPISNHLYFYWYRQILGQKVEFLVSFYNNEISEKSEIFDDQFSVERPDGSNFTLKIRSTKLEDSAMYFCASTSGLGNEQFFGPGTRLTVL.

The V call is TRBV28, the J call TRBJ2-7; no clear D gene. V was trimmed by 7 bases and J by 1 base, leaving 11 bases between them. Germline assignment: CDR1 MDHEN and CDR2 SYDVKM. The CDR3 extends over 13 amino acids. CDR3 sequence reads: CASTPPGSYEQYV. CDR3 DNA sequence: TGTGCCAGCACCCCCCCGGGTTCCTACGAGCAGTACGTC.

The chain uses TRBV6-5 and TRBJ1-5, with unresolved D. CDR1 is MNHEY and CDR2 is SVGAGI in the germline V gene. V was pared by 0 bases and J by 9 bases, with 9 bases between. The CDR3 is made up of 13 amino acids. In DNA form, the CDR3 reads TGTGCCAGCAGTTACTCAGCTGGTTCGCCCCAGCATTTT. This gives the protein CASSYSAGSPQHF.

In this sample, this clonotype turned up a few times. This rearrangement joins TRBV5-1 to TRBJ2-3, with D possibly being TRBD1 (5 bases). The CDR3 spans 12 residues. Trimming took off 0 bases at V and 6 bases at J, with 5 bases between the two ends. Germline assignment: CDR1 SGHRS and CDR2 YFSETQ. The CDR3 region has the DNA TGCGCCAGCAGCTTGGACAGGGATACGCAGTATTTT. Translating gives CASSLDRDTQYF.

This clonotype has at least ten counts. V and J are TRBV12-3 or TRBV12-4 and TRBJ2-5, with 7 bases identical to TRBD1. V shed 1 base, J shed 2 bases, and the junction held 1 base outside the gene matches. This CDR3 spans 14 amino acids. CDR3 bases: TGTGCCAGCAGTTTAGAGGGGGCACAAGAGACCCAGTACTTC. Encoded protein: CASSLEGAQETQYF.

This clonotype has a handful of counts. The CDR3 DNA sequence: TGCGCCAGCAGCCCGGGACAGGGTTTGAGCCAAGAGACCCAGTACTTC. It encodes CASSPGQGLSQETQYF. The rearrangement joins TRBV5-1 to TRBJ2-5; 9 bases are a match to TRBD1. This CDR3 has 16 amino acids. Germline loops: CDR1 SGHRS, CDR2 YFSETQ. V was clipped by 4 bases and J by 1 base; unmatched bases: 8.

This clonotype was seen more than once but under ten times. The rearrangement joins TRBV28 to TRBJ1-2, with a tentative D call TRBD1 (5 bases). The V end was cut by 6 bases, the J end by 2 bases, with 28 bases between. Germline-derived CDR1 and CDR2 are MDHEN and SYDVKM. The CDR3 has 19 amino acids. DNA of the CDR3: TGTGCCAGCAGCTTTTATGAGGTTTTCCGGGGCAGGGCGAACTATGGCTACACCTTC. It is translated as CASSFYEVFRGRANYGYTF.

This clonotype came up a few times. The chain carries TRBV4-3 and TRBJ2-3; the D is unclear. Germline V lookup: CDR1 LGHNA, CDR2 YSLEER. V shed 1 base and J shed 1 base, with 12 bases lying between them. This CDR3 contains 16 residues. The CDR3 here is CASSQAGLPRTDTQYF. DNA for the CDR3: TGCGCCAGCAGCCAAGCCGGCCTCCCTCGCACAGATACGCAGTATTTT.

This clonotype was seen only a few times. V and J are TRBV6-1 and TRBJ2-7; tentatively, D is TRBD1 (6 bases). The CDR3 covers 12 residues. Germline V gives CDR1 MNHNS, CDR2 SASEGT. V was shortened by 6 bases and J by 4 bases, with 10 bases between the two germline ends. CDR3 in amino acids: CASSERGYEQYV. The CDR3 coding sequence is TGTGCCAGCAGCGAGAGGGGGTACGAGCAGTACGTC.

This sequence joins TRBV19 and TRBJ1-5; D may be TRBD1 (6 bases). V was shortened by 9 bases and J by 4 bases, with 13 bases between the two germline ends. The CDR3 is 13 amino acids. CDR1 is LNHDA and CDR2 is SQIVND in the germline V gene (reference sequence). This CDR3 reads CASRRQANQPQHF. CDR3 DNA sequence: TGTGCCAGCCGCAGACAGGCTAATCAGCCCCAGCATTTT.

This clonotype was seen a handful of times. The V and J genes are TRBV10-3 and TRBJ2-3; perhaps TRBD2 as D (5 bases). Germline values: CDR1 ENHRY, CDR2 SYGVKD. The ends were cut back, 7 bases at V and 2 bases at J, with 10 bases in the middle. This CDR3 spans 13 amino acids. The CDR3 DNA is TGTGCCATCATGACTACTAACACAGATACGCAGTATTTT. Translating it yields CAIMTTNTDTQYF.

The rearrangement links TRBV24-1 to TRBJ1-2; the D is unclear. Per the germline V gene, CDR1 is KGHDR and CDR2 is SFDVKD. The CDR3 totals 11 residues. Trimming removed 5 bases at V and 7 bases at J, with 7 bases between. The CDR3 DNA reads as TGTGCCACCAGTGGCGGGCTTGGCTACACCTTC. This encodes CATSGGLGYTF.

The chain couples TRBV7-9 to TRBJ1-1; no clear D. CDR1 is SEHNR, CDR2 FQNEAQ, per germline (reference sequence). CDR3 size: 14 residues. Trimming removed 5 bases from V and 0 bases from J, with 10 bases in between. The DNA for the CDR3 is TGTGCCAGCAGCCTCTCGACGTTGAACACTGAAGCTTTCTTT. This sequence encodes CASSLSTLNTEAFF.

This clonotype was counted a few times. The V and J genes are TRBV27 and TRBJ1-5; D remains ambiguous. V lost 3 bases and J lost 4, with 13 bases in between. Germline CDR1 and CDR2: MNHEY and SMNVEV (reference sequence). The CDR3 extends over 15 amino acids. CDR3 loop: CASSLGGRENQPQHF. The CDR3 nucleotides read TGTGCCAGCAGTTTGGGCGGAAGAGAAAATCAGCCCCAGCATTTT.